The next 3 T cell receptor beta chains were all read from a single sample in a study of identical twins. TCRdb redid the calling of the 5' RACE reads with MiXCR, one entry per CDR3 protein. The sample shows about 200,000 distinct CDR3 sequences, 15% to 20% of them seen only once. This same sample was also part of a study on T cells expressing NK-cell markers.

Source material: CD8+ T cells sorted from blood. The receptors derive from a woman between 18 and 29 years old in good health.

This clonotype has just a few counts. The chain links TRBV7-2 to TRBJ2-5; D call uncertain. Germline V gene lookup returns CDR1 SGHTA and CDR2 FQGNSA. CDR3 length: 17 residues. V lost 5 bases, J lost 5 bases, and 24 bases lay in between. The CDR3 DNA is TGTGCCAGCAGCCGAATCTCTGTAGAGGACCCCTCGGAGACCCAGTACTTC. Its translation is CASSRISVEDPSETQYF. Supplemented by reference TRBV7-2 and TRBJ2-5, the full variable domain reads GAGVSQSPSNKVTEKGKDVELRCDPISGHTALYWYRQSLGQGLEFLIYFQGNSAPDKSGLPSDRFSAERTGGSVSTLTIQRTQQEDSAVYLCASSRISVEDPSETQYFGPGTRLLVL.

This clonotype was seen a few times. The chain uses TRBV25-1 and TRBJ2-5, with 11 positions matching TRBD2. Germline loops: CDR1 MGHDK, CDR2 SYGVNS. The CDR3 consists of 14 residues. The trim removed 5 bases at V and 7 bases at J, leaving 6 bases unmatched. The CDR3 nucleotides read TGTGCCAGCAGTCCGACTAGCGGGAAAGGGACCCAGTACTTC. It translates to CASSPTSGKGTQYF.

CDR3 nucleotides: TGTGCCAGCAGCTCGAGGACAGGGTCCGGGGAGCTGTTTTTT. It specifies CASSSRTGSGELFF. This chain connects TRBV7-8 to TRBJ2-2; 8 bases map to TRBD1. Per germline, CDR1 SGHVS and CDR2 FQNEAQ. Trimming at V came to 4 bases and at J to 6 bases, leaving 4 bases not matched to a gene. The CDR3 contains 14 residues.